The clone carrying this TCR beta chain was seen at least ten times. Its target is not known. This specimen comes from a study of T cells in Graves' hyperthyroidism and ophthalmopathy. Study-wide points: Onset of ophthalmopathy came a median about 6.5 months after the model predicted it.

Hyperthyroidism was newly diagnosed in patients aged 18 to 65 (duration under 2 months). It was at first hyperthyroidism diagnosis, before any ophthalmopathy symptoms, that the blood sample was taken. TCR beta CDR3 regions were amplified from RNA transcripts. When the TCR CDR3 underwent first-round RT-PCR, the HTBI primer set was used. Each CDR3 protein gets one entry after TCRdb re-called the multiplex PCR reads with MiXCR. The sample lists about 290,000 distinct CDR3 sequences, 12% to 15% seen once, with 30% in the top ten. This CDR3 is 11 amino acids long. Germline CDR1 DFQATT, CDR2 SNEGSKA (reference sequence). With 0 bases removed from V and 5 bases from J, the gap between germline ends came to 4 bases.

The source of this sequence is a woman aged 50 to 60 with Graves' hyperthyroidism that later progressed to Graves' ophthalmopathy. Sequencing was performed on blood. This chain links TRBV20-1 with TRBJ2-5; D not resolved. In DNA, the CDR3 is TGCAGTGCTAGAGATCAGGAGACCCAGTACTTC. This sequence encodes CSARDQETQYF.